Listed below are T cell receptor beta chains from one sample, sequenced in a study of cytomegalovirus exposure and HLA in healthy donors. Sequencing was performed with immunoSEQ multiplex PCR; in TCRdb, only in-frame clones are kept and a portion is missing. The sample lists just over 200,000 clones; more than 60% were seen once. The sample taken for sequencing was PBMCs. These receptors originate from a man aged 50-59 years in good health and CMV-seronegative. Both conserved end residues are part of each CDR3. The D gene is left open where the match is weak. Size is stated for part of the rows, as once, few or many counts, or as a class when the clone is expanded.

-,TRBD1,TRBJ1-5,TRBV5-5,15,TGTGCCAGCAGCGTATTAGGGGACAGGGTTCAGCCCCAGCATTTT,CASSVLGDRVQPQHF
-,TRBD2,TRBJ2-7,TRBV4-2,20,TGTGCCAGCAGCCAAGTCGCCACCGGGACTAGCGGGAGGCCCTCCTACGAGCAGTACTTC,CASSQVATGTSGRPSYEQYF
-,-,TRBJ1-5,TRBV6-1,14,TGTGCCAGCAGTGAAACCGGGAGCAATCAGCCCCAGCATTTT,CASSETGSNQPQHF
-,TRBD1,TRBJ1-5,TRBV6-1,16,TGTGCCAGCAGTGAAATGGGACAGTATAGCAATCAGCCCCAGCATTTT,CASSEMGQYSNQPQHF
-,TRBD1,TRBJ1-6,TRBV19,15,TGTGCCAGTAAACCAGGACAGGGAGGTAATTCACCCCTCCACTTT,CASKPGQGGNSPLHF
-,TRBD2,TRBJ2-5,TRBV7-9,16,TGTGCCAGCAGCTTATTCCTAGCGGGATGGCAGGAGACCCAGTACTTC,CASSLFLAGWQETQYF
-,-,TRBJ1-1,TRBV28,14,TGTGCCAGCAGTGCGGAACAGGTTACCACTGAAGCTTTCTTT,CASSAEQVTTEAFF
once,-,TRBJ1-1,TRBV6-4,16,TGTGCCAGCAGCCCATTCGGGGAGGGTCCCAACACTGAAGCTTTCTTT,CASSPFGEGPNTEAFF
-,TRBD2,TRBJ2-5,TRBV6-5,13,TGTGCCAGCAAACTAGCGGGAGAAGAGACCCAGTACTTC,CASKLAGEETQYF
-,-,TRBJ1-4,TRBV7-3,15,TGTGCCAGCAGCTTACGTGGTATTCGAGATGAAAAACTGTTTTTT,CASSLRGIRDEKLFF
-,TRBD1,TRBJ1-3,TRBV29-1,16,TGCAGCGTTGAAGATAGGACAGGGGGCTCTGGAAACACCATATATTTT,CSVEDRTGGSGNTIYF
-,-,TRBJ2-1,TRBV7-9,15,TGTGCCAGCAGCCCTCCAATAGGGAGCCGGGATGAGCAGTTCTTC,CASSPPIGSRDEQFF
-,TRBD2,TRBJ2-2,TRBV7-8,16,TGTGCCAGCAGCTTAGTCGCGGGAGGATACACCGGGGAGCTGTTTTTT,CASSLVAGGYTGELFF
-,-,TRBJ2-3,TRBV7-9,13,TGTGCCAGCAGCTCCCCTAGAACAGATACGCAGTATTTT,CASSSPRTDTQYF
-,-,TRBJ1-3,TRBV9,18,TGTGCCAGCAGCGTAAGCCTAAGTGGAGGTCTCGACGGAAACACCATATATTTT,CASSVSLSGGLDGNTIYF
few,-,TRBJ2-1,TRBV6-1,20,TGTGCCAGCAGTGAGGCCATAAATCGGGGGGCCAGGGCTAGCAGGAATGAGCAGTTCTTC,CASSEAINRGARASRNEQFF
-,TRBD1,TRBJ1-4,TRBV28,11,TGTGCCAGCAGCGACAGGGAGAAACTGTTTTTT,CASSDREKLFF
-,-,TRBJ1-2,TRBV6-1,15,TGTGCCAGCAGTGAAACCTACAGGGCTAGCTATGGCTACACCTTC,CASSETYRASYGYTF
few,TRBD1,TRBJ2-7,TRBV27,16,TGTGCCAGCAGTTTAAAGAGGACAGGGACCCTCTACGAGCAGTACTTC,CASSLKRTGTLYEQYF
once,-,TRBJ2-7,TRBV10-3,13,TGTGCCATCAGCCTCGGGGGCTCCTACGAGCAGTACTTC,CAISLGGSYEQYF
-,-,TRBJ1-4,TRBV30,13,TGTGCCTGGAGTCCTGGTCGCGGAGAAAAACTGTTTTTT,CAWSPGRGEKLFF
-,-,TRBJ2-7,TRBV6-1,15,TGTGCCAGCAGTGAATGGGGCGACTTCTCCTACGAGCAGTACTTC,CASSEWGDFSYEQYF
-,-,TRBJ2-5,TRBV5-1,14,TGCGCCAGCAGCTTGGGGAGGGGACAAGAGACCCAGTACTTC,CASSLGRGQETQYF
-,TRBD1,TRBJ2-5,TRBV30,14,TGTGCCTTCAACTACAGGGGGTACCAAGAGACCCAGTACTTC,CAFNYRGYQETQYF
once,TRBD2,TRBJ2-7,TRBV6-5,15,TGTGCCAGCACCATGAGTTCGGGCGGGAGAGGTGAGCAGTACTTC,CASTMSSGGRGEQYF
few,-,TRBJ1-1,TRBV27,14,TGTGCCAGCAGTTTTAGAACAAGCGACACTGAAGCTTTCTTT,CASSFRTSDTEAFF
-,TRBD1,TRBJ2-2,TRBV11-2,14,TGTACCAGCAGCTCGTCACAGGGGCTCGGGGAGCTGTTTTTT,CTSSSSQGLGELFF
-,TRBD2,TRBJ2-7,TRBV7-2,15,TGTGCCAGCAGAACCGGGACTAGCGCATCTCGCGAGCAGTACTTC,CASRTGTSASREQYF
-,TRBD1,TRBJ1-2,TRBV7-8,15,TGTGCCAGCAGCTTAGTGGAGGGGGCGCAGAATGGCTACACCTTC,CASSLVEGAQNGYTF
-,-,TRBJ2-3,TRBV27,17,TGTGCCAGCAGCCAACTAGGGACTGCCTCTAGCACAGATACGCAGTATTTT,CASSQLGTASSTDTQYF
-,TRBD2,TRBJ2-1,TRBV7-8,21,TGTGCCAGCAGCCGGCGCCGGACTAGCGGGACTTTCTCAAGCTCCTACAATGAGCAGTTCTTC,CASSRRRTSGTFSSSYNEQFF
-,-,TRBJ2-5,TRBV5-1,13,TGCGCCAGCAGCTTGGGATCCCAGGAGACCCAGTACTTC,CASSLGSQETQYF
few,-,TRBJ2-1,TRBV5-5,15,TGTGCCAGCAGCTTGGGGGGGCTAGCCCGGCATGAGCAGTTCTTC,CASSLGGLARHEQFF
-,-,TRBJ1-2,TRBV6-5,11,TGTGCCAGCAGTAAGCAGGGTGGCTACACCTTC,CASSKQGGYTF
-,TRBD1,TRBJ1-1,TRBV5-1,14,TGCGCCAGCAGCTTGGGGACAGGGGAAACTGAAGCTTTCTTT,CASSLGTGETEAFF
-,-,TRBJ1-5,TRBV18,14,TGTGCCAGCTCACCAATCAGGGGTTCACAGCCCCAGCATTTT,CASSPIRGSQPQHF
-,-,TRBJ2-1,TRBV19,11,TGTGCCAGTAGTAAGCGGGCTGAGCAGTTCTTC,CASSKRAEQFF
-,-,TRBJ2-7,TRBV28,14,TGTGCCAGCAGTTCCGTGACTAACTCCTACGAGCAGTACTTC,CASSSVTNSYEQYF
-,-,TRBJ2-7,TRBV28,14,TGTGCCAGCAGTTTGACTGACAGAACCTACGAGCAGTACTTC,CASSLTDRTYEQYF
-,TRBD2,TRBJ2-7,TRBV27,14,TGTGCCAGCAGTTTTGGGACTAGTATCCAGGAGCAGTACTTC,CASSFGTSIQEQYF
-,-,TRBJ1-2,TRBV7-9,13,TGTGCCAGTTCAACGGGCGGGGACTATGGCTACACCTTC,CASSTGGDYGYTF
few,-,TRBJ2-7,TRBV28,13,TGTGCCAGCCCGGGGACATCTTCCTACGAGCAGTACTTC,CASPGTSSYEQYF
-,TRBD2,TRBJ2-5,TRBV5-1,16,TGCGCCAGCAGCTTGGGACTAGCGGGTCCTGCAGAGACCCAGTACTTC,CASSLGLAGPAETQYF
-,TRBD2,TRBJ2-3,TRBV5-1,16,TGCGCCAGCAGCGGGGGACTAGCGGGGCCCACAGATACGCAGTATTTT,CASSGGLAGPTDTQYF
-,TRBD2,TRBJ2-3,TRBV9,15,TGTGCCAGCAGCGCGACTAGCGACCAAACAGATACGCAGTATTTT,CASSATSDQTDTQYF
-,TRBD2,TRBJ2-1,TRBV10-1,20,TGCGCCAGCAGTGAGTCTCGAGGACTAGCTAGGAGGAATTCCTACAATGAGCAGTTCTTC,CASSESRGLARRNSYNEQFF
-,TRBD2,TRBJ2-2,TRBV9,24,TGTGCCAGCAGCGTCCCCCGGCGGGACGGAGCGGGAGCTAACCCTAACGAGAACACCGGGGAGCTGTTTTTT,CASSVPRRDGAGANPNENTGELFF
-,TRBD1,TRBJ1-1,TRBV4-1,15,TGCGCCAGCAGCCAAATGACAGGGGTGAACACTGAAGCTTTCTTT,CASSQMTGVNTEAFF
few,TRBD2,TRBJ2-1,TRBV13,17,TGTGCCAGCAGCACACCCTCGGGACTAGCGGCGTCGCTTGAGCAGTTCTTC,CASSTPSGLAASLEQFF
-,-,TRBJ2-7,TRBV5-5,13,TGTGCCAGCAGCTTGGGGATCCCTTCGGGGCAGTACTTC,CASSLGIPSGQYF
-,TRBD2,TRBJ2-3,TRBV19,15,TGTGCCAGTAGTATAGTAGCGGGAGGCACAGATACGCAGTATTTT,CASSIVAGGTDTQYF
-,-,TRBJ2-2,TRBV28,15,TGTGCCAGCAGTTTCGGTAGCGCGAACACCGGGGAGCTGTTTTTT,CASSFGSANTGELFF
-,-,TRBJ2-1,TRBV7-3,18,TGTGCCAGCAGCTTAACCCCGGTAGGGGGGGCGCGATCCGATGAGCAGTTCTTC,CASSLTPVGGARSDEQFF
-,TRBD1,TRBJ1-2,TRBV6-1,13,TGTGCCAGCAGTGCGGGACAGGTTGGTGGCTACACCTTC,CASSAGQVGGYTF
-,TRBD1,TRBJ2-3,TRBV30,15,TGTGCCTGGAGGTCCCCGGGACAGGGCACAGATACGCAGTATTTT,CAWRSPGQGTDTQYF
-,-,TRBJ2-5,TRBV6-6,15,TGTGCCAGCAGTACCGGGGGTGGTAGGGGAGAGACCCAGTACTTC,CASSTGGGRGETQYF
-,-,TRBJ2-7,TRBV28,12,TGTGCCAGCAGGACAGCCGTCTACGAGCAGTACTTC,CASRTAVYEQYF
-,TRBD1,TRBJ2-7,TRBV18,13,TGTGCCAGCTCTTCAGGGGGCGCCTACGAGCAGTACTTC,CASSSGGAYEQYF
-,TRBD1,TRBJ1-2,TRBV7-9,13,TGTGCCAGCAGTCTGGACAGGGTCAGTGGCTACACCTTC,CASSLDRVSGYTF
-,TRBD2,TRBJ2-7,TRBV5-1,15,TGCGCCAGCAGCTTGGATCTTAGCGGGATTTACGAGCAGTACTTC,CASSLDLSGIYEQYF